This T cell receptor (beta chain) was identified during a study of cytomegalovirus exposure and HLA in healthy donors. TCRdb's table, derived via immunoSEQ multiplex PCR, lists solely in-frame clones and lacks some. This table has more than 250,000 clones, 87% appearing once. This CDR3 is built from 14 residues. Between the trimmed V and J ends, which lost 2 bases and 7 bases, there was a span of 14 bases. Germline V gene lookup returns CDR1 MNHEY and CDR2 SVGAGI. The chain recombines TRBV6-5 with TRBJ1-1; weak D call: TRBD1 (5 bases). The clonotype originates from a woman aged 25 to 39 in good health and CMV-seropositive. Specimen: PBMCs. The CDR3 protein is CASSYLQGRDEAFF. The DNA for the CDR3 is TGTGCCAGCAGTTACCTTCAGGGACGAGATGAAGCTTTCTTT.